The TCR beta chain described here comes from a study of Ad26.COV2.S vaccination and SARS-CoV-2 variants. Study context: Donor got 5x10^10 or 1x10^11 viral particles of Ad26.COV2.S.

The V and J ends lost 3 bases and 3 bases, in that order; junction bases with no gene match: 9. Germline CDR1 reads SGHTA; CDR2 reads FQGNSA. The CDR3 runs 16 residues. Treatment reported: around 19 received Ad26.COV2.S at low or high dose, single or two shots; about five received placebo; per-sample allocation not given. Day 63 after the first injection of vaccine or placebo was the sampling time. Measured with immunoSEQ multiplex PCR; TCRdb has only the in-frame clones, and not every one. Of 300,000 to 350,000 clones listed, around 89% are singletons. The chain is built from TRBV7-2 and TRBJ1-2, with 8 bases identical to TRBD1. This TCR came from a person aged 18-60 years who received the Ad26.COV2.S COVID-19 vaccine or a placebo. Sequenced here: peripheral blood, sampled in a trial of Ad26.COV2.S vaccine versus placebo. CDR3 amino acids: CASSFTGTGTHYGYTF. In nucleotides, the CDR3 is TGTGCCAGCAGCTTTACCGGGACAGGTACACACTATGGCTACACCTTC.